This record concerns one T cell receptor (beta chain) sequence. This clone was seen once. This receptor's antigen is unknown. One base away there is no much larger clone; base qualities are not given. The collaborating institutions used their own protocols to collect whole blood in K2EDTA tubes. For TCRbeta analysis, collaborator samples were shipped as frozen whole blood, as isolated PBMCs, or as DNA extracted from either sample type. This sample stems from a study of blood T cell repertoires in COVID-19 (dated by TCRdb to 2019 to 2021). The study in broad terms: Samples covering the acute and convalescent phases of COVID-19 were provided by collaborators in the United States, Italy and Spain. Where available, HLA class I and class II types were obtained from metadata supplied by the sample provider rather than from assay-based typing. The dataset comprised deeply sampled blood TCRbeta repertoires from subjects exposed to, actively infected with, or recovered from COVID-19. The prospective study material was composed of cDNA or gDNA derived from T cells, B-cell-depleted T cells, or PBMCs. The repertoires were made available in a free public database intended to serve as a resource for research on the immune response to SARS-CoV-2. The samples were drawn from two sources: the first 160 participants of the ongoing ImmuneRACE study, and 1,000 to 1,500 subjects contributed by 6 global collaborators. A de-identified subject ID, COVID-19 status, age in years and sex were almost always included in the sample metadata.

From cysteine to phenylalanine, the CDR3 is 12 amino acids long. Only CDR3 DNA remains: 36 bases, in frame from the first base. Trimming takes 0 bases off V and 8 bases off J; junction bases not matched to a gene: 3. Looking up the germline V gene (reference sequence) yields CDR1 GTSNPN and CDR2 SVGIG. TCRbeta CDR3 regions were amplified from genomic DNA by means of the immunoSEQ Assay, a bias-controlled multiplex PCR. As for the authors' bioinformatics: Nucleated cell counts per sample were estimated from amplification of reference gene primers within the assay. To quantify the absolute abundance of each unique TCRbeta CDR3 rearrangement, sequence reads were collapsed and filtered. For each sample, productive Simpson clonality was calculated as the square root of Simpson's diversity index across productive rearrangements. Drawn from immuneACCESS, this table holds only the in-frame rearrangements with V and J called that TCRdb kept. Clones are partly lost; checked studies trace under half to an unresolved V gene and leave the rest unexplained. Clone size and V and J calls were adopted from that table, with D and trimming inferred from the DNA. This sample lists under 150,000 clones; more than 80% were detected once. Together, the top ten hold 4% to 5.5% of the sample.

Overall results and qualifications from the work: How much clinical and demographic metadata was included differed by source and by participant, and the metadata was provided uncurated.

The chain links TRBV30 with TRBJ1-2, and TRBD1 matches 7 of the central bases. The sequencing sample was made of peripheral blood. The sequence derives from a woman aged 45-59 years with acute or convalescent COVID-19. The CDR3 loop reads CAWSVGGRGYTF. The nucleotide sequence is TGTGCCTGGAGTGTAGGGGGCCGAGGCTACACCTTC.